This T cell receptor beta chain was sequenced during a study of cytomegalovirus exposure and HLA in healthy donors. Study overall: An earlier analysis found 110 million or so unique TCR beta sequences from about 190 million T cells.

Whole-study results and caveats: TCR beta V- and J-gene trimming, according to a later analysis, was linked to a missense DCLRE1C variant. In a later analysis, TCR association rates varied by HLA locus: DRB1 most, HLA-C fewest. Researchers left out some V segments, among them TRBV6-2 and TRBV6-3, as indistinguishable.

The table lists this clone with a few counts. Antigen unknown. V was clipped by 5 bases and J by 4 bases; unmatched bases: 3. CDR1 is SNHLY, CDR2 FYNNEI, per germline. CDR3 length: 13 residues. 60 Vbeta and 13 Jbeta primers were used in PCR. Assay: immunoSEQ multiplex PCR; the TCRdb copy retains only in-frame clones and omits some. The sample lists about 120,000 clones, 70% to 85% occurring once. The sequencing sample was made of PBMCs. V usage is TRBV2 and J usage is TRBJ1-1, with 8 bases matching TRBD1. The receptor was derived from a man aged 18 to 35 in good health and CMV-seropositive. As DNA, the CDR3 is TGTGCCAGCAGTACAGGGGGTTTCACTGAAGCTTTCTTT. It codes for CASSTGGFTEAFF.